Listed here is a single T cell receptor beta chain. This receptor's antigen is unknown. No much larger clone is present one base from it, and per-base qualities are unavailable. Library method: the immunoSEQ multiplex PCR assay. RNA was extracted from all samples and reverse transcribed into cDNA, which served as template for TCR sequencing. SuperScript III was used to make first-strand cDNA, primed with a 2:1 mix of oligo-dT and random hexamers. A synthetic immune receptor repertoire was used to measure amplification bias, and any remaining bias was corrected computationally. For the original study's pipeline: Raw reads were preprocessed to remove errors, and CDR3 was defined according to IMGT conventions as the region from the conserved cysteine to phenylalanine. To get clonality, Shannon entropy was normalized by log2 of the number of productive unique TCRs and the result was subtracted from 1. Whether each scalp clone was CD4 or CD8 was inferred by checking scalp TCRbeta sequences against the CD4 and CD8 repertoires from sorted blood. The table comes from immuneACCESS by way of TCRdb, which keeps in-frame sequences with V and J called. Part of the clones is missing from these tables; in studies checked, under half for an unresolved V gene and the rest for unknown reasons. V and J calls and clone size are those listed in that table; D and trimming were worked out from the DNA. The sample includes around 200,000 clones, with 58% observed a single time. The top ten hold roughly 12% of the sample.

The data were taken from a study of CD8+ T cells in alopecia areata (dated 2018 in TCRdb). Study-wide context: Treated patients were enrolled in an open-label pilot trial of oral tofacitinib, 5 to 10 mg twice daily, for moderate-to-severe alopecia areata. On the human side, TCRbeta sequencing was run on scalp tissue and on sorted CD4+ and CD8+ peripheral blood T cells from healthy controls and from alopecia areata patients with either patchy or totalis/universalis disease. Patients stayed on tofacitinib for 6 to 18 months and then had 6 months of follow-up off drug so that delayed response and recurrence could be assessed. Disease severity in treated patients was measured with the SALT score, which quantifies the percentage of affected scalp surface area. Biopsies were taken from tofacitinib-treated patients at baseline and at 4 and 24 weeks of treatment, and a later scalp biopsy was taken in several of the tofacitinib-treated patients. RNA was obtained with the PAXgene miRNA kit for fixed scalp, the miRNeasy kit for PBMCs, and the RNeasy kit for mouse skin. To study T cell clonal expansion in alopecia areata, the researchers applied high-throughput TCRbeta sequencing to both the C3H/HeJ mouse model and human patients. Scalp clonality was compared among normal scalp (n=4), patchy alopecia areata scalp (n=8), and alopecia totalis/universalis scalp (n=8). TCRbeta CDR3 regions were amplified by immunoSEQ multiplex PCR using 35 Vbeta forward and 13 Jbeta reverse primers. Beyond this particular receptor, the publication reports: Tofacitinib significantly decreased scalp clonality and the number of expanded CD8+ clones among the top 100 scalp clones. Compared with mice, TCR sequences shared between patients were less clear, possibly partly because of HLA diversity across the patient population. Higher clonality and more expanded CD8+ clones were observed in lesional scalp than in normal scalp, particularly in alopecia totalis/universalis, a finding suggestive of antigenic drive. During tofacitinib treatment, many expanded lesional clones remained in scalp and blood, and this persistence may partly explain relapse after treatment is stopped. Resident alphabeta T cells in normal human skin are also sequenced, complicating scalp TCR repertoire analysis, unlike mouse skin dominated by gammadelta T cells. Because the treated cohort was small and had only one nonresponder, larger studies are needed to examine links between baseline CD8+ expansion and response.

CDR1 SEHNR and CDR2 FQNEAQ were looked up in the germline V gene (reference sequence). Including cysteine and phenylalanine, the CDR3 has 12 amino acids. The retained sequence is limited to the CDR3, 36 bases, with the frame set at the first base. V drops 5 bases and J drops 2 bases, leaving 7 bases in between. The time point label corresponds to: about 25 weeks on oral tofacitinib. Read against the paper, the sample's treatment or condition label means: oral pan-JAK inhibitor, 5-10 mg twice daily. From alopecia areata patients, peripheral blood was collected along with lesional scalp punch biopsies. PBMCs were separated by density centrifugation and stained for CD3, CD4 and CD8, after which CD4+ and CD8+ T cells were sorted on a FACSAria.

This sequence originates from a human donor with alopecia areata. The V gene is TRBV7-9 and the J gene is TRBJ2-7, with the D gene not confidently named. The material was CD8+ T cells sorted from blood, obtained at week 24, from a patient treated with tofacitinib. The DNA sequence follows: TGTGCCAGCAGCCCCTGGACCTACGAGCAGTACTTC. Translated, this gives CASSPWTYEQYF.